This TCR beta chain was captured by sequencing in a study of tumor-infiltrating lymphocytes in primary liver carcinoma. Study in general: Lesions, classed as T1-T3 N0M0, spanned roughly 4.2 to 10 cm across. General study results and limits: Blood fell significantly below tumors in its top-250-clone fraction (p = 0.039). For tumor-adjacent and tumor-blood pairs, overlap was less than that seen for tumor region pairs.

There are 17 residues in the CDR3. Bulk tissue was left unsorted, and RNA and DNA were co-extracted from around 18-30 mg of it. Every tumor sample had over 80% viable tumor cells. TCR beta cDNA was reverse-transcribed from roughly 520 ng of total RNA. The reaction used a constant-region primer and ProtoScript II reverse transcriptase. Three nested multiplex PCR rounds of slightly modified ARM-PCR generated TCR beta libraries. The first two PCR rounds used TRBV1-TRBV30 primers with a Cbeta primer, 10 cycles each. One entry per CDR3 protein results from TCRdb running MiXCR on the multiplex PCR reads. The table records around 71,000 distinct CDR3 sequences, about 64% of them present only once. In the case of this clonotype: Its antigen is as yet unknown. The junction shows a germline mismatch at one end, possibly a read error.

Sequenced input: liver tumor tissue from sampling region 4. Subset here: tumor region T4, right-lateral pole. The V call is TRBV12-3 or TRBV12-4, the J call TRBJ2-7, with D possibly TRBD2 on 6 matching bases. The TCR comes from a woman aged 60 to 75 with primary liver carcinoma and hepatitis B virus infection. The CDR3 DNA follows: TGTGCCAGCAGTTCCGACGGGAGCAGGGCCCGTTACCACGAGGAGTACTTC. It translates to CASSSDGSRARYHEEYF.